The rows below give T cell receptor beta chains drawn from one sample of a study of shared clonotypes between healthy human individuals. Sequenced by immunoSEQ multiplex PCR; TCRdb stores in-frame clones only, minus some. The table shows under 850,000 clones, with just under 75% occurring only once. Sequencing was performed on memory CD4+ T cells sorted from blood. The receptors stem from a woman aged 25-40 years in good health. Each CDR3 is given with its conserved first and last residue. D genes are given only for firm matches. Rows give clone size only sometimes, using once, few, many, or a class for an expanded clone.

v_call,d_call,j_call,clone_size,cdr3_aa,cdr3_nt
TRBV5-4,TRBD1,TRBJ2-1,NA,CASSPGQRNEQFF,TGTGCCAGCAGCCCGGGACAGCGCAATGAGCAGTTCTTC
TRBV13,NA,TRBJ1-3,NA,CASSPDPVVSGNTIYF,TGTGCCAGCAGCCCGGATCCCGTAGTATCTGGAAACACCATATATTTT
TRBV4-1,TRBD1,TRBJ2-6,NA,CASSFQAGQGASGANVLTF,TGCGCCAGCAGCTTCCAAGCGGGACAGGGGGCCTCGGGGGCCAACGTCCTGACTTTC
TRBV7-2,NA,TRBJ1-5,NA,CASSLSDRNQPQHF,TGTGCCAGCAGCTTATCCGACAGAAATCAGCCCCAGCATTTT
TRBV25-1,TRBD2,TRBJ2-5,NA,CASELSGTGETQYF,TGTGCCAGCGAGCTTAGCGGGACTGGTGAGACCCAGTACTTC
TRBV9,NA,TRBJ2-2,NA,CASSVAPPGPYTGELFF,TGTGCCAGCAGCGTTGCCCCTCCGGGGCCCTACACCGGGGAGCTGTTTTTT
TRBV11-2,TRBD1,TRBJ1-1,NA,CASSRTGAMNTEAFF,TGTGCCAGCAGTCGGACAGGCGCCATGAACACTGAAGCTTTCTTT
TRBV27,NA,TRBJ2-2,NA,CASSLSSGENTGELFF,TGTGCCAGCAGTTTATCTAGCGGAGAGAACACCGGGGAGCTGTTTTTT
TRBV5-1,NA,TRBJ2-3,NA,CASSLGAGLLTDTQYF,TGCGCCAGCAGCTTAGGGGCTGGATTACTCACAGATACGCAGTATTTT
TRBV28,NA,TRBJ2-5,NA,CASSLVLGEQYF,TGTGCCAGCAGTTTAGTCCTCGGGGAGCAGTACTTC
TRBV18,NA,TRBJ2-7,NA,CASSKPGNSYEQYF,TGTGCCAGCTCAAAGCCCGGGAACTCCTACGAGCAGTACTTC
TRBV27,TRBD1,TRBJ2-7,once,CASSFWDRAGEQYF,TGTGCCAGCAGTTTTTGGGACAGGGCTGGCGAGCAGTACTTC
TRBV28,NA,TRBJ2-7,NA,CATGLYYEQYF,TGTGCCACCGGCCTCTACTACGAGCAGTACTTC
TRBV6-1,TRBD1,TRBJ2-3,NA,CASIQGTDTQYF,TGTGCCAGCATACAGGGGACAGATACGCAGTATTTT
TRBV13,NA,TRBJ1-4,many,CASSSSRGGEKLFF,TGTGCCAGCAGCTCCTCTAGGGGTGGTGAAAAACTGTTTTTT